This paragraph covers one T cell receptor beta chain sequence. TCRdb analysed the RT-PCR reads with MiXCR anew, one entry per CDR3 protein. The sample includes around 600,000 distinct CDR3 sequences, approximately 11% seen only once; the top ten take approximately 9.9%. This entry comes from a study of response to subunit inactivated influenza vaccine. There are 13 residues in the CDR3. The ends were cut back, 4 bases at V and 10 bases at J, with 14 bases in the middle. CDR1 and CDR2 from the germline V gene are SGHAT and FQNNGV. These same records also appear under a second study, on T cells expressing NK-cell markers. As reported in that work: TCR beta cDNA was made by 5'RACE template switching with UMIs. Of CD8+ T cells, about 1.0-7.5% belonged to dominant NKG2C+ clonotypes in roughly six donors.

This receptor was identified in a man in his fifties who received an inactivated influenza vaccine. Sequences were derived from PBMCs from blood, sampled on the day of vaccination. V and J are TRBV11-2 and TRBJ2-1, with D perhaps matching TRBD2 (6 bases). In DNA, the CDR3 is TGTGCCAGCAGCTATAGTGGCGGAGGGGAGCAGTTCTTC. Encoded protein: CASSYSGGGEQFF.